Detailed here is one T cell receptor beta chain. Its antigen is unknown. Germline assignment: CDR1 SGHRS and CDR2 YFSETQ. The ends were cut back, 5 bases at V and 3 bases at J, with 11 bases in the middle. The CDR3 runs to 13 residues. A few pembrolizumab responders had their TCRs sequenced. Libraries were prepared by immunoSEQ multiplex PCR; TCRdb keeps only in-frame clonotypes and omits some of them. The sample holds approximately 110,000 clones, roughly 80% seen once. The source of the sample is a study of PD-1 blockade in mismatch repair-deficient tumors. About the study: Patients had approximately 11 mismatch repair-deficient cancer types, all previously treated and progressing.

Study conclusions and caveats: Rapid post-treatment expansion, then contraction, generally preceding radiologic response, marked tumor-resident clones.

The chain has TRBV5-1 and TRBJ1-1; D not resolved. This receptor was taken from an adult with mismatch repair-deficient cancer. Sequenced material: peripheral blood, taken approximately 60 weeks after starting pembrolizumab. The CDR3 sequence is CASRKGGDTEAFF. CDR3 sequence (DNA): TGCGCCAGCAGAAAGGGTGGGGACACTGAAGCTTTCTTT.